The source of this T cell receptor (beta chain) is a study of cytomegalovirus exposure and HLA in healthy donors. This clone occurred a few times. Its antigen is undetermined. PCR involved 60 Vbeta and 13 Jbeta primers. TCRdb keeps only in-frame clones here, not all; method: immunoSEQ multiplex PCR. The sample has over 150,000 clones, 70% to 85% seen once. V lost 1 base, J lost 1 base, and 1 base stayed unmatched. The germline V gene encodes CDR1 LGHNA and CDR2 YNFKEQ. There are 15 residues in the CDR3. Whole-study findings and limits: Some V segments could not be told apart, so they were left out, TRBV6-2 and TRBV6-3 among them. Researchers counted about 150 TCR beta chains as cytomegalovirus-associated.

The specimen was PBMCs. The origin of this receptor is a girl aged 2 to 9 in good health and CMV-seropositive. The J gene is TRBJ1-1, the V gene TRBV4-2; TRBD1 matches at 9 bases. CDR3 residues: CASSQVDRGNTEAFF. DNA of the CDR3: TGTGCCAGCAGCCAAGTGGACAGGGGGAACACTGAAGCTTTCTTT.